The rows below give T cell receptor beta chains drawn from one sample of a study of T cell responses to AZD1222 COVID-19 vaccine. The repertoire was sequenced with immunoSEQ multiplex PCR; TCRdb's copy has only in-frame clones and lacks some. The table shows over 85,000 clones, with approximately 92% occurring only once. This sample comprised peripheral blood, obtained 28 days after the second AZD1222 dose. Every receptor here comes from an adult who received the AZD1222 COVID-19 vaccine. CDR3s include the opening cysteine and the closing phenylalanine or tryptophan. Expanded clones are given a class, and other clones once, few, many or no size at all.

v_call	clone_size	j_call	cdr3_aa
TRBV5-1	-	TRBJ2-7	CASSLEGTGGEQYF
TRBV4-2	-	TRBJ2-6	CASSQDYSAGANVLTF
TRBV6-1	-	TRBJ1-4	CASSGMGQGKGEKLFF
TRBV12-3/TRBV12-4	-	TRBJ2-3	CASHGTATDTQYF
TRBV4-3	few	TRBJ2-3	CASSQDVRAWRTDTQYF
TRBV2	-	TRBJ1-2	CASSEEFNYGYTF
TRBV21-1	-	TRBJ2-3	CASSNEATSTDTQYF
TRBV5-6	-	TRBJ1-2	CASSLSTGNYGYTF
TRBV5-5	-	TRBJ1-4	CASNPEGATNEKLFF
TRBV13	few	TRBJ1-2	CASSLVQGVYGYTF
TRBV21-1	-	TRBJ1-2	CASSKAVSGFRVRLCLDGYTF
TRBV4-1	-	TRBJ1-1	CASSLTGTGGMNTEAFF
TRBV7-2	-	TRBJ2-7	CASSFSAQGQVSYEQYF
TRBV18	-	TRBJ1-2	CASSPAGGVGGYTF
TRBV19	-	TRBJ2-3	CASRVAGADTQYF
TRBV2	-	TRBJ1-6	CASSQRPTGDNSPLHF
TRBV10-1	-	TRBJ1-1	CASSPTGPSTEAFF
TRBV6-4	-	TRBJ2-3	CASSEGETSGGATQYF
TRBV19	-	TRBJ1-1	CASSMGRNTEAFF
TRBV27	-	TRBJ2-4	CASSPVLRPITGAKNIQYF
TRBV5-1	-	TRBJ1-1	CASSLGEGRSTEAFF
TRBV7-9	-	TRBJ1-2	CASSPPGQGRRGYTF
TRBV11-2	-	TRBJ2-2	CASSLTSGGAGAGELFF
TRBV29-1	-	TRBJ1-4	CSAPDNEKLFF
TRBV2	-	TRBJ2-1	CASRTDTYNEQFF
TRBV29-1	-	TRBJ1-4	CSVEATGEGEKLFF
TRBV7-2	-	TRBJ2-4	CASSPQGSAVAKNIQYF
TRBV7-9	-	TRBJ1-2	CASSLIPLTYGYTF
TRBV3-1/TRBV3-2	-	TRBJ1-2	CASSQGGYGYTF
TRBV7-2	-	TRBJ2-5	CASSPQRGAETQYF
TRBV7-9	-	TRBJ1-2	CASRPDRDRGYTF
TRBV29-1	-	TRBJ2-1	CSVRTSGKYNEQFF
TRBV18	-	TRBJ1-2	CASSPDGYGYTF
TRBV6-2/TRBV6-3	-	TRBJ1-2	CASSYLQGHGYTF
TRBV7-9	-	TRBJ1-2	CASSLPGPTRYGYTF
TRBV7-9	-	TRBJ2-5	CASSLGSNRRETQYF
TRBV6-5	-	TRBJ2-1	CASSRGGFGNEQFF